This T cell receptor beta chain comes out of a study of cytomegalovirus exposure and HLA in healthy donors. Study findings and constraints: Overall, around 150 TCR beta chains were annotated as cytomegalovirus-associated.

The PCR ran on 60 Vbeta and 13 Jbeta primers. This table comes from immunoSEQ multiplex PCR, and its TCRdb copy is limited to in-frame clones, with some not included. The table shows 150,000 or so clones, with roughly 80% occurring only once. Germline values: CDR1 SGHTA, CDR2 FQGNSA. CDR3 size: 14 residues. V was cut by 4 bases and J by 6 bases, with 16 bases left in between. On this clone itself: Antigen specificity is unknown.

The TCR was taken from a male donor in good health and CMV-seropositive. Sequenced: PBMCs. J is TRBJ2-7 and V is TRBV7-2, with D perhaps TRBD1 (5 bases). The CDR3 reads CASSSRQTAAEQYF. Here the CDR3 DNA reads TGTGCCAGCAGCTCGAGACAGACCGCGGCCGAGCAGTACTTC.